This entry describes one T cell receptor (beta chain). What antigen it recognizes has not been identified. The input lacks base qualities; no much larger clone sits a single base away. The sample belongs to a study of blood T cell repertoires in COVID-19 (dated by TCRdb to between 2020 and 2021). In terms of the full investigation: Collaborator samples came from the United States, Italy and Spain and covered acute and convalescent phases of COVID-19. The prospective study material was composed of cDNA or gDNA derived from T cells, B-cell-depleted T cells, or PBMCs. Deeply sampled blood TCRbeta repertoires from subjects exposed to, actively infected with, or recovered from COVID-19 were included in the dataset. The repertoires were released in a freely available public database intended as a resource for research on the immune response to SARS-CoV-2. The samples were drawn from two sources: the first 160 participants of the ongoing ImmuneRACE study, and fewer than 1,500 subjects contributed by 6 global collaborators. The sample metadata nearly always contained a de-identified subject ID, COVID-19 status, age in years and sex. Where available, HLA class I and class II types were obtained from metadata supplied by the sample provider rather than from assay-based typing.

Study-wide conclusions, independent of this receptor: Clinical and demographic metadata were provided uncurated, with the amount varying by source and participant.

The germline V gene sets CDR1 to KGHDR and CDR2 to SFDVKD. The junction shows trimming of 4 bases on V and 0 bases on J, plus 2 bases between the germline ends. The CDR3 runs 13 residues from the cysteine to the phenylalanine. Just the 39-base CDR3 DNA is kept, in frame starting at base 1. Collaborating institutions collected whole blood in K2EDTA tubes following their own protocols. For TCRbeta analysis, collaborators shipped samples as frozen whole blood, isolated PBMCs, or DNA extracted from either of those sample types. The immunoSEQ Assay, a bias-controlled multiplex PCR, was used to amplify TCRbeta CDR3 regions from genomic DNA. In the authors' own workflow: The number of nucleated cells in each sample was estimated from the amplification of reference gene primers within the assay. Sequence reads were collapsed and filtered to measure the absolute abundance of every unique TCRbeta CDR3 rearrangement. For each sample, productive Simpson clonality was calculated as the square root of Simpson's diversity index over productive rearrangements. This immuneACCESS table, as held by TCRdb, lists in-frame sequences with V and J called but not all clones. Of the missing ones, under half trace to an unresolved V gene in checked studies; the others have no known cause. From that table come the V and J calls and clone size; the DNA was used to work out D and trimming. Across this sample there are a few hundred thousand clones, with roughly 85% seen only once. Jointly, the top ten make up roughly 3.9% of the sample.

The receptor comes from a woman aged 18 to 35 with acute or convalescent COVID-19. Sample: peripheral blood. The rearranged chain carries TRBV24-1 and TRBJ1-4, with the identity of the D gene unclear. The base sequence is TGTGCCACCAGTGACGCAACTAATGAAAAACTGTTTTTT. It encodes CATSDATNEKLFF.